This T cell receptor (beta chain) emerged from a study of response to subunit inactivated influenza vaccine. The V and J ends lost 5 bases and 10 bases respectively, with 12 bases between them. CDR1 is SEHNR and CDR2 is FQNEAQ in the germline V gene (reference sequence). CDR3 length: 12 amino acids. TCRdb reprocessed the RT-PCR reads via MiXCR and lists one record per CDR3 protein. The profile covers roughly 620,000 distinct CDR3 sequences, with over 9% appearing a single time and approximately 11% taken by the ten largest. The same data also contributed to another study, on T cells expressing NK-cell markers. This second study notes: Synthesis of TCR beta cDNA relied on 5'RACE template switching carrying UMIs. From sorted CD3+CD56+NKG2C+, CD3+CD56+NKG2C- and CD3+CD56-NKG2C+ T cells came the TCR beta repertoires. HCMV seropositivity characterized seven of the eight sequenced donors, and seronegativity one. Once again these clonotypes came out on top in the CD3+CD56-NKG2C+ fraction of a few donors.

The chain carries TRBV7-9 and TRBJ2-1; D is undetermined. The sample was PBMCs from blood, taken on the day of vaccination. The source is a man between 50 and 59 years old who received an inactivated influenza vaccine. The CDR3 region is CASSADPREQFF. CDR3 coding DNA: TGTGCCAGCAGCGCCGACCCCCGGGAGCAGTTCTTC. The entire variable domain, with the rest obtained from reference TRBV7-9 and TRBJ2-1, is as follows: DTGVSQNPRHKITKRGQNVTFRCDPISEHNRLYWYRQTLGQGPEFLTYFQNEAQLEKSRLLSDRFSAERPKGSFSTLEIQRTEQGDSAMYLCASSADPREQFFGPGTRLTVL.